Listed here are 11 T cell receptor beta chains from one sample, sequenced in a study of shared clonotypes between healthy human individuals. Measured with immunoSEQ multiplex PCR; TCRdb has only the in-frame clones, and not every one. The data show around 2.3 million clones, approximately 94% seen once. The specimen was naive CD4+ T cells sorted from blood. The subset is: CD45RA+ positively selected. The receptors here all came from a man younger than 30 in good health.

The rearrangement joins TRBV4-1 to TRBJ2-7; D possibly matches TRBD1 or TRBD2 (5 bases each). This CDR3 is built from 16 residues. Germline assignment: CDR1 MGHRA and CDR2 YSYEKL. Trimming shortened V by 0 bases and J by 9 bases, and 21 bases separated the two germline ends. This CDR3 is CASSQEDSRWGNSQYF. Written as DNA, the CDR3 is TGCGCCAGCAGCCAAGAAGACTCTAGGTGGGGGAATTCGCAGTACTTC.

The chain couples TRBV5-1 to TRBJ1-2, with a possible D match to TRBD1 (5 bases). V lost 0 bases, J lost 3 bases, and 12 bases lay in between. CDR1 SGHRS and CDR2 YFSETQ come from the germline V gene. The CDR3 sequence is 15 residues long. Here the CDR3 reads CASSLGGWGDYGYTF. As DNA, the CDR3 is TGCGCCAGCAGCTTGGGAGGATGGGGGGACTATGGCTACACCTTC.

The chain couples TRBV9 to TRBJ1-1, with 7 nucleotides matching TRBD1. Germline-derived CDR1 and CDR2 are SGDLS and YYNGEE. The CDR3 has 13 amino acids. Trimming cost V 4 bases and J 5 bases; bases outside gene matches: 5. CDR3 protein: CASSPQQGTEAFF. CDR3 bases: TGTGCCAGCAGCCCCCAACAGGGGACTGAAGCTTTCTTT.

CDR3 in DNA: TGCGCCAGCAGAGCCCCGGGCCTAAGGGACACCGGGGAGCTGTTTTTT. Translated, it gives CASRAPGLRDTGELFF. The chain recombines TRBV5-1 with TRBJ2-2; no reliable D call. Per germline, CDR1 SGHRS and CDR2 YFSETQ. Trimming removed 5 bases at V and 3 bases at J, with 17 bases between. CDR3 length: 16 residues. Using reference TRBV5-1 and TRBJ2-2 for the parts outside the CDR3, the full variable domain is KAGVTQTPRYLIKTRGQQVTLSCSPISGHRSVSWYQQTPGQGLQFLFEYFSETQRNKGNFPGRFSGRQFSNSRSEMNVSTLELGDSALYLCASRAPGLRDTGELFFGEGSRLTVL.

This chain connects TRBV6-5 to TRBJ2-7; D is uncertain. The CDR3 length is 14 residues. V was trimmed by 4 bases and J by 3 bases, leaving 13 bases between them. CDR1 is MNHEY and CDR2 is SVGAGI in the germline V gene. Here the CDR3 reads CASSFVSDGYEQYF. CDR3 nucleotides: TGTGCCAGCAGTTTCGTTTCCGACGGCTACGAGCAGTACTTC.

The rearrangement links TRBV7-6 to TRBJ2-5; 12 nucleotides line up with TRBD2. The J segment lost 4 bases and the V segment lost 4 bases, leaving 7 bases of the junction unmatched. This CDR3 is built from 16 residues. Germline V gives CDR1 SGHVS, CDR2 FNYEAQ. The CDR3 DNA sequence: TGTGCCAGCAGCTCTCGGACTAGCGGGGTGGGAGAGACCCAGTACTTC. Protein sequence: CASSSRTSGVGETQYF.

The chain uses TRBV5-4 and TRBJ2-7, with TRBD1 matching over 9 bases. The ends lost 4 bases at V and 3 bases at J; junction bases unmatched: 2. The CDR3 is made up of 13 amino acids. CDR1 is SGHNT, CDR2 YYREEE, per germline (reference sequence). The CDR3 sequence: CASSGQGLYEQYF. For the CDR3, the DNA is TGTGCCAGCAGCGGACAGGGGCTCTACGAGCAGTACTTC.

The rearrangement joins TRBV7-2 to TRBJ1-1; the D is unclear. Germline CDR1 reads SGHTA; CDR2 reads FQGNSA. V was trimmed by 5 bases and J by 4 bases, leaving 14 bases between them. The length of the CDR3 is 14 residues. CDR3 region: CASSPNSWTTEAFF. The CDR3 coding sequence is TGTGCCAGCAGCCCCAATAGTTGGACCACTGAAGCTTTCTTT.

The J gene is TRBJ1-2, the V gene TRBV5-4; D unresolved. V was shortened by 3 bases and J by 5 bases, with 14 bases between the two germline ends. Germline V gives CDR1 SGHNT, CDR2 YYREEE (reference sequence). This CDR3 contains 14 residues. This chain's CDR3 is CASSWDSSGYGYTF. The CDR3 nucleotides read TGTGCCAGCAGCTGGGATTCGAGTGGATATGGCTACACCTTC.

For the CDR3, the DNA is TGTGCCAGCAGTGAGTGGACAGAAAATCGTCAGCCCCAGCATTTT. Amino acids: CASSEWTENRQPQHF. The chain recombines TRBV2 with TRBJ1-5, with a tentative D call TRBD1 (6 bases). Germline V CDR1 and CDR2: SNHLY, FYNNEI. V dropped 3 bases and J dropped 6 bases, with 15 bases sitting between them. This CDR3 has 15 amino acids. The full variable domain, its missing parts supplied by reference TRBV2 and TRBJ1-5, is EPEVTQTPSHQVTQMGQEVILRCVPISNHLYFYWYRQILGQKVEFLVSFYNNEISEKSEIFDDQFSVERPDGSNFTLKIRSTKLEDSAMYFCASSEWTENRQPQHFGDGTRLSIL.

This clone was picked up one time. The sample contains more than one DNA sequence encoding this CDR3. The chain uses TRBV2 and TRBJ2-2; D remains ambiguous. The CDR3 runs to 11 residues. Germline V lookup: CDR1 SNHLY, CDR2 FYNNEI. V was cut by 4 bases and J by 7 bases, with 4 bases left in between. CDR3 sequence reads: CASSAGGELFF. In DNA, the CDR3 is TGTGCCAGCAGTGCTGGCGGGGAGCTGTTTTTT.